The present entry profiles one T cell receptor beta chain with its context. Its antigen is as yet unknown. The CDR3 extends over 15 amino acids. Germline lookup yields CDR1 SGHNT and CDR2 YYREEE (reference sequence). Following a re-call of the 5' RACE reads, TCRdb has one entry per CDR3 protein and lacks DNA. Recorded for this sample: around 380,000 distinct CDR3 sequences. The sample comes from a study of monozygotic twins with inflammatory bowel disease. General study results and limits: The co-twins with IBD showed lower TCRbeta diversity (inverse Simpson) than their healthy siblings.

The sequencing input was blood. J is TRBJ2-3 and V is TRBV5-4. The sequence derives from a human donor with ulcerative colitis or Crohn's disease, or a healthy co-twin of an affected twin (not recorded which). CDR3 amino acids: CASSPASPSTDTQYF. Drawing the rest from reference TRBV5-4 and TRBJ2-3, the complete variable domain is ETGVTQSPTHLIKTRGQQVTLRCSSQSGHNTVSWYQQALGQGPQFIFQYYREEENGRGNFPPRFSGLQFPNYSSELNVNALELDDSALYLCASSPASPSTDTQYFGPGTRLTVL.